These 32 T cell receptor beta chains originate from one sample sequenced in a study of blood T cell repertoires in COVID-19 (dated by TCRdb to the early 2020s). Libraries were built with the immunoSEQ multiplex PCR assay. This immuneACCESS table, as held by TCRdb, lists in-frame sequences with V and J called but not all clones. Of the missing ones, under half trace to an unresolved V gene in checked studies; the others have no known cause. In all, the sample holds fewer than 200,000 clones, and around 90% of those were seen once. 25% to 30% of the sample lies in the top ten. Sequencing used peripheral blood. All receptors come from a man in his 60s with acute or convalescent COVID-19.

V and J are TRBV6-5 and TRBJ2-3; D perhaps matches TRBD2 (6 bases). Germline loops: CDR1 MNHEY, CDR2 SVGAGI. Deletions cut 5 bases from V and 2 bases from J, with 11 bases between. The CDR3 runs 14 residues. The CDR3 sequence: CASSKGLVTDTQYF. CDR3 bases: TGTGCCAGCAGTAAGGGACTTGTCACAGATACGCAGTATTTT.

V and J are TRBV7-9 and TRBJ2-1, with 9 bases matching TRBD2. The V gene's germline CDR1 is SEHNR and CDR2 FQNEAQ (reference sequence). The CDR3 totals 17 residues. Germline trimming cut 5 bases from V and 6 bases from J; bases unmatched to any gene: 14. The chain's CDR3 is CASSPPGRRGGLNEQFF. The CDR3 DNA reads TGTGCCAGCAGCCCCCCCGGGCGGCGGGGGGGTCTCAATGAGCAGTTCTTC. The full variable domain, in which reference TRBV7-9 and TRBJ2-1 provide the parts outside the CDR3, is DTGVSQNPRHKITKRGQNVTFRCDPISEHNRLYWYRQTLGQGPEFLTYFQNEAQLEKSRLLSDRFSAERPKGSFSTLEIQRTEQGDSAMYLCASSPPGRRGGLNEQFFGPGTRLTVL.

This CDR3 is CASSYWTGGNEKLFF. Written as DNA, the CDR3 is TGTGCCAGCAGTTACTGGACAGGGGGAAACGAAAAACTGTTTTTT. The J gene is TRBJ1-4, the V gene TRBV6-5; 10 nucleotides align to TRBD1. V dropped 1 base and J dropped 8; count of bases not matched to a gene: 4. Germline CDR1 MNHEY, CDR2 SVGAGI. This CDR3 has 15 residues.

The chain employs TRBV7-7 and TRBJ2-2; tentatively, D is TRBD1 (5 bases). CDR1 SSHAT and CDR2 FNYEAQ come from the germline V gene (reference sequence). The V end was cut by 0 bases, the J end by 5 bases, with 19 bases between. This CDR3 contains 18 residues. The CDR3 loop is CASSLAIPASGLTGELFF. As DNA, the CDR3 is TGTGCCAGCAGCTTAGCGATACCAGCCTCAGGGCTAACCGGGGAGCTGTTTTTT.

J is TRBJ1-1 and V is TRBV12-3 or TRBV12-4, with TRBD1 matching over 7 bases. V was clipped by 6 bases and J by 3 bases; unmatched bases: 4. There are 13 residues in the CDR3. The CDR3 coding sequence is TGTGCCAGCAGATGGACAGGCCACACTGAAGCTTTCTTT. Residues: CASRWTGHTEAFF.

The genes are TRBV27 and TRBJ2-7, with a possible D match to TRBD2 (5 bases). The germline CDR1 and CDR2 sequences are MNHEY and SMNVEV (reference sequence). This CDR3 is 13 amino acids long. V gave up 6 bases and J gave up 4 bases, with 13 bases separating them. The CDR3 DNA follows: TGTGCCAGCAGCCCCTTAGCGAGATACGAGCAGTACTTC. Its protein product is CASSPLARYEQYF.

The chain recombines TRBV7-9 with TRBJ1-2; maybe TRBD1 (6 bases). Germline V gene data show CDR1 as SEHNR and CDR2 as FQNEAQ (reference sequence). The CDR3 contains 15 residues. With 1 base removed from V and 2 bases from J, the gap between germline ends came to 11 bases. Here the CDR3 reads CASSLDWGPNYGYTF. The CDR3 DNA sequence: TGTGCCAGCAGCTTAGATTGGGGGCCCAACTATGGCTACACCTTC.

The chain is built from TRBV6-5 and TRBJ1-4, with D unclear. CDR3 size: 15 residues. Per germline, CDR1 MNHEY and CDR2 SVGAGI. V lost 5 bases to trimming and J lost 0 bases, with 10 bases between them. The chain's CDR3 is CASSPSTTTNEKLFF. CDR3 DNA sequence: TGTGCCAGCAGTCCCTCGACAACAACTAATGAAAAACTGTTTTTT.

This clone occurred a few times. This sequence joins TRBV5-1 and TRBJ1-2, with D hard to call. CDR3 length: 14 amino acids. Germline loops: CDR1 SGHRS, CDR2 YFSETQ. V gave up 2 bases and J gave up 0 bases, with 8 bases separating them. CDR3 region: CASSFGLSNYGYTF. In nucleotides, the CDR3 is TGCGCCAGCAGCTTTGGACTATCTAACTATGGCTACACCTTC.

This clone was seen a few times. This chain connects TRBV6-2 or TRBV6-3 to TRBJ2-7; D may be TRBD1 (6 bases). Per the germline V gene, CDR1 is MNHEY and CDR2 is SVGEGT. V was shortened by 6 bases and J by 6 bases, with 15 bases between the two germline ends. The CDR3 spans 13 residues. The CDR3 DNA sequence: TGTGCCAGCAGCCAACAACCCAGGGGCGAGCAGTACTTC. This sequence encodes CASSQQPRGEQYF.

This clone was seen a few times. Germline and junction disagree at one end, which may indicate a read error. The chain is built from TRBV5-6 and TRBJ1-2, with D unclear. The CDR3 covers 12 residues. The germline gives CDR1 SGHDT, CDR2 YYEEEE. The CDR3 DNA reads as TGTGCCAGCAGCTTGGGATCCGGGAGTTCCTTCTTC. Translated: CASSLGSGSSFF. Variable domain in full (rest from reference TRBV5-6 and TRBJ1-2): DAGVTQSPTHLIKTRGQQVTLRCSPKSGHDTVSWYQQALGQGPQFIFQYYEEEERQRGNFPDRFSGHQFPNYSSELNVNALLLGDSALYLCASSLGSGSSFFGSGTRLTVV.

V and J are TRBV7-2 and TRBJ2-7; D is perhaps TRBD1 (6 bases). Germline loops: CDR1 SGHTA, CDR2 FQGNSA. V shed 5 bases and J shed 0 bases, with 17 bases lying between them. This CDR3 region has 16 residues. The CDR3 reads CASSPNDRRISYEQYF. Written as DNA, the CDR3 is TGTGCCAGCAGCCCCAACGACAGGAGAATCTCCTACGAGCAGTACTTC.

In nucleotides, the CDR3 is TGCAGTGCTAGTTTTGGCGGGAGGGCCTCAGATACGCAGTATTTT. Translating gives CSASFGGRASDTQYF. The chain links TRBV20-1 to TRBJ2-3, with 9 bases lining up with TRBD2. Losses at the gene ends were 3 bases for V and 4 bases for J; bases not matched to a gene: 8. In germline, CDR1 is DFQATT, CDR2 SNEGSKA (reference sequence). The CDR3 runs to 15 residues.

The chain is built from TRBV5-1 and TRBJ1-1; maybe TRBD1 (5 bases). V lost 1 base, J lost 2 bases, and 12 bases lay in between. In germline, CDR1 is SGHRS, CDR2 YFSETQ. This CDR3 is 15 amino acids long. The CDR3 sequence: CASSLNTGSNTEAFF. DNA of the CDR3: TGCGCCAGCAGCTTGAACACAGGATCAAACACTGAAGCTTTCTTT.

The chain carries TRBV5-1 and TRBJ1-5; TRBD1 agrees at 8 bases. Germline lookup yields CDR1 SGHRS and CDR2 YFSETQ. This CDR3 region has 17 residues. With V trimmed by 4 bases and J by 4 bases, 13 bases remained unmatched. The CDR3 protein is CASSMRGGQGRNQPQHF. In DNA, the CDR3 is TGCGCCAGCAGCATGCGTGGTGGACAGGGTAGGAATCAGCCCCAGCATTTT.

The rearrangement links TRBV5-5 to TRBJ2-2; TRBD1 might be the D (5 bases). Germline CDR1 and CDR2: SGHKS and YYEKEE (reference sequence). V was trimmed by 0 bases and J by 3 bases, leaving 9 bases between them. CDR3 length: 15 amino acids. CDR3 amino acids: CASSLGQTYTGELFF. The CDR3 coding sequence is TGTGCCAGCAGCTTGGGACAGACTTACACCGGGGAGCTGTTTTTT.

The rearrangement joins TRBV30 to TRBJ2-2, with D maybe TRBD2 (5 bases). CDR1 is GTSNPN, CDR2 SVGIG, per germline (reference sequence). V lost 7 bases and J 0 bases, leaving 15 bases between the germline ends. This CDR3 has 15 amino acids. CDR3 DNA: TGTGCCTCCGAACCGACTACCGCGAACACCGGGGAGCTGTTTTTT. Translating it yields CASEPTTANTGELFF.

CDR3 DNA: TGTGCCACCAGATCAAGAGATTCCTATGGCTACACCTTC. This translates into CATRSRDSYGYTF. This sequence joins TRBV24-1 and TRBJ1-2; D is uncertain. Germline V gives CDR1 KGHDR, CDR2 SFDVKD. Trimming pared 7 bases from V and 4 bases from J, leaving 12 bases between. CDR3 length: 13 amino acids.

This chain links TRBV2 with TRBJ2-2, with 9 bases matching TRBD1. The CDR3 length is 13 residues. Germline CDR1 SNHLY, CDR2 FYNNEI. Trimming at V came to 6 bases and at J to 6 bases, leaving 2 bases not matched to a gene. CDR3 in DNA: TGTGCCAGCAGGGACAGGGGCTCCGGGGAGCTGTTTTTT. It yields the protein CASRDRGSGELFF.

This chain uses TRBV4-1 with TRBJ2-7; D uncertain. The CDR3 is 14 amino acids. Between the trimmed V and J ends, which lost 4 bases and 0 bases, there was a span of 10 bases. The germline V gene has CDR1 MGHRA and CDR2 YSYEKL. The CDR3 here is CASSPPSSSYEQYF. CDR3 in DNA: TGCGCCAGCAGCCCGCCCTCTAGCTCCTACGAGCAGTACTTC.

The chain has TRBV7-9 and TRBJ1-6; 7 bases align to TRBD1. CDR1 is SEHNR, CDR2 FQNEAQ, per germline (reference sequence). Losses at the gene ends were 5 bases for V and 2 bases for J; bases not matched to a gene: 6. This CDR3 is 16 amino acids long. The CDR3 DNA sequence: TGTGCCAGCAGCACAGACAGGGAAGCCTATAATTCACCCCTCCACTTT. Amino acid sequence: CASSTDREAYNSPLHF.

The chain joins TRBV19 to TRBJ1-1; 7 bases map to TRBD1. Germline V gene data show CDR1 as LNHDA and CDR2 as SQIVND (reference sequence). The V segment lost 4 bases and the J segment 1 base; nucleotides outside the gene matches: 9. The CDR3 length is 16 residues. The DNA of the CDR3 is TGTGCCAGTAGTAACAGGGGTCCACAGAAGAACACTGAAGCTTTCTTT. Amino acids: CASSNRGPQKNTEAFF.

This clone appeared a few times. The rearrangement links TRBV6-5 to TRBJ1-5; 7 bases fit TRBD1. The ends lost 0 bases at V and 11 bases at J; junction bases unmatched: 4. The CDR3 length is 13 residues. Germline lookup yields CDR1 MNHEY and CDR2 SVGAGI. CDR3 sequence: CASSYSTGWAQHF. CDR3 bases: TGTGCCAGCAGTTACTCGACAGGGTGGGCCCAGCATTTT.

The rearrangement joins TRBV7-8 to TRBJ2-2, with 8 bases that match TRBD2. This CDR3 has 16 amino acids. V lost 2 bases to trimming and J lost 2 bases; unmatched junction nucleotides: 4. CDR1 is SGHVS and CDR2 is FQNEAQ in the germline V gene. In nucleotides, the CDR3 is TGTGCCAGCAGCTTATGGACTAGCCGAAACACCGGGGAGCTGTTTTTT. This translates into CASSLWTSRNTGELFF.

The chain has TRBV5-6 and TRBJ2-7; D uncertain. Germline loops: CDR1 SGHDT, CDR2 YYEEEE. The CDR3 loop spans 18 amino acids. Trimming cost V 0 bases and J 0 bases, with 19 bases left between them. The CDR3 loop reads CASSLVPPKAGRSYEQYV. For the CDR3, the DNA is TGTGCCAGCAGCTTGGTTCCTCCCAAGGCAGGCCGCTCCTACGAGCAGTACGTC.

The chain uses TRBV9 and TRBJ1-2; 7 bases are a match to TRBD1. From germline, CDR1 is SGDLS and CDR2 YYNGEE. The CDR3 length is 13 residues. V lost 4 bases, J lost 4 bases, and 4 bases stayed unmatched. The CDR3 nucleotides are TGTGCCAGCAGCCCGACAGGGATCTATGGCTACACCTTC. It encodes CASSPTGIYGYTF.

The chain couples TRBV6-5 to TRBJ2-1; 10 positions agree with TRBD2. CDR3 length: 15 residues. The J segment lost 3 bases and the V segment lost 5 bases, leaving 4 bases of the junction unmatched. Germline loops: CDR1 MNHEY, CDR2 SVGAGI. CDR3 DNA sequence: TGTGCCAGCAGTAGTGGGACTAGCGTCTACAATGAGCAGTTCTTC. Encoded protein: CASSSGTSVYNEQFF.

This chain joins TRBV12-5 and TRBJ2-6; maybe TRBD1 (5 bases). Trimming pared 0 bases from V and 0 bases from J, leaving 15 bases between. The CDR3 is 19 residues long. In germline, CDR1 is LGHNT, CDR2 FRNRAP. CDR3 in amino acids: CASGLVQNRLFSGANVLTF. CDR3 nucleotides: TGTGCTAGTGGTTTGGTACAAAACAGGTTATTCTCTGGGGCCAACGTCCTGACTTTC.

The rearrangement links TRBV7-2 to TRBJ1-5; D gene ambiguous. CDR3 length equals 13 residues. V shed 1 base and J shed 6 bases, with 7 bases lying between them. Germline-derived CDR1 and CDR2 are SGHTA and FQGNSA. The CDR3: CASSLGSSQPQHF. CDR3 in DNA: TGTGCCAGCAGCTTAGGCTCGAGTCAGCCCCAGCATTTT.

CDR3 bases: TGTGCCAGCAGCTTAGCGCCTTGGACAGGGGACCCTGGAAACACCATATATTTT. This translates into CASSLAPWTGDPGNTIYF. The rearrangement links TRBV7-9 to TRBJ1-3, with 9 bases identical to TRBD1. Losses at the gene ends were 0 bases for V and 2 bases for J; bases not matched to a gene: 8. CDR3 size: 18 residues. Germline V gene lookup returns CDR1 SEHNR and CDR2 FQNEAQ (reference sequence).

The V and J genes are TRBV3-1 (or the pseudogene TRBV3-2) and TRBJ1-5; D remains ambiguous. Germline V gene lookup returns CDR1 LGHDT and CDR2 YNNKEL (reference sequence). The germline V and J ends were trimmed by 1 base and 11 bases, with 6 bases remaining between them. The CDR3 runs 11 residues. The CDR3 DNA reads TGTGCCAGCAGCCAAGGAGGTTCCCAGCATTTT. Its protein is CASSQGGSQHF.

This clone was detected only once. CDR3 amino acids: CASRKSTSGGRETQYF. The CDR3 coding sequence is TGTGCCAGCAGGAAAAGCACTAGCGGGGGTAGGGAGACCCAGTACTTC. V and J are TRBV2 and TRBJ2-5; 11 bases are shared with TRBD2. The CDR3 has 16 amino acids. After removal of 6 bases from V and 5 bases from J, the junction contained 11 bases not matched to a gene. The germline V gene has CDR1 SNHLY and CDR2 FYNNEI.